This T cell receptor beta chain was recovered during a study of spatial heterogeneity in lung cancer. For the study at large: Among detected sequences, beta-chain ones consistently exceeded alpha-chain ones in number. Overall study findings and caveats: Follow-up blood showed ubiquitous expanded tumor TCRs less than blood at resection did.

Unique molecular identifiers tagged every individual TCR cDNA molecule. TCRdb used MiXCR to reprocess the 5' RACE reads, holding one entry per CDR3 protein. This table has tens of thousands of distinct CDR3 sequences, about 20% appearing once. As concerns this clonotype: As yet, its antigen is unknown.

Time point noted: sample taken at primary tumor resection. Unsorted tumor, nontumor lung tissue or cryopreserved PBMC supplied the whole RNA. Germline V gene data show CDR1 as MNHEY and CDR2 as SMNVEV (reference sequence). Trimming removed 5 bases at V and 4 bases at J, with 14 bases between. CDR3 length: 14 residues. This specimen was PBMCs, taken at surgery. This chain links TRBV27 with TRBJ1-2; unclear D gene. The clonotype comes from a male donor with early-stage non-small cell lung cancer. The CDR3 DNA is TGTGCCAGCAGTCCTAGGACTCTTGGCTATGGCTACACCTTC. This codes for CASSPRTLGYGYTF.